The 17 T cell receptor beta chains below all came from one sample that was sequenced in a study of cytomegalovirus exposure and HLA in healthy donors. The PCR had 60 Vbeta and 13 Jbeta primers. The table came from immunoSEQ multiplex PCR; TCRdb's copy has only in-frame clones and leaves some out. This sample has fewer than 200,000 clones, with 70% to 90% found just once. Source material: PBMCs. The origin of the receptors is a young man in good health and CMV-seropositive.

The chain joins TRBV11-3 to TRBJ2-3; 16 nucleotides match TRBD2. Germline lookup yields CDR1 SGHNT and CDR2 YENEEA. Germline trimming cut 5 bases from V and 9 bases from J; bases unmatched to any gene: 5. The CDR3 has 15 residues. The CDR3 is CASSPGLAGGVTQYF. The CDR3 DNA sequence: TGTGCCAGCAGCCCGGGACTAGCGGGAGGGGTAACGCAGTATTTT.

As for this clone: One end of the junction varies from germline; a read error may be responsible. Other DNA sequences from this sample encode an identical CDR3 as well. The genes are TRBV12-5 and TRBJ1-5; D may be TRBD1 (6 bases). The CDR3 loop spans 17 amino acids. Germline lookup yields CDR1 LGHNT and CDR2 FRNRAP. The CDR3 sequence is CASGLVLGREGDQPQHF. The CDR3 nucleotides read TGTGCTAGTGGTTTGGTATTAGGCAGGGAGGGGGATCAACCCCAGCATTTT.

V is TRBV5-4 and J is TRBJ2-1; 9 positions match TRBD2. Germline V lookup: CDR1 SGHNT, CDR2 YYREEE (reference sequence). J lost 4 bases, V lost 5 bases, and 13 bases had no gene match. The CDR3 contains 17 residues. Here the CDR3 reads CASRRGGGAGAYNEQFF. CDR3 nucleotides: TGTGCCAGCAGGCGGGGGGGAGGAGCGGGAGCTTACAATGAGCAGTTCTTC.

The chain is built from TRBV12-5 and TRBJ2-7, with D maybe TRBD2 (6 bases). Germline CDR1 and CDR2: LGHNT and FRNRAP. The V end was cut by 1 base, the J end by 3 bases, with 10 bases between. The CDR3 has 14 amino acids. CDR3 amino acids: CASGLGGEYYEQYF. CDR3 in DNA: TGTGCTAGTGGTTTGGGGGGGGAATACTACGAGCAGTACTTC.

This clone was observed a few times. The chain joins TRBV5-4 to TRBJ1-4; D is ambiguous. The V end was cut by 4 bases, the J end by 5 bases, with 12 bases between. The CDR3 is 14 residues long. Germline V gene data show CDR1 as SGHNT and CDR2 as YYREEE (reference sequence). CDR3 in amino acids: CASSGGVQNEKLFF. CDR3 coding DNA: TGTGCCAGCAGCGGAGGTGTACAAAATGAAAAACTGTTTTTT.

This clone was counted between two and nine times. This chain uses TRBV6-5 with TRBJ2-2, with TRBD2 identical over 11 bases. V gave up 8 bases and J gave up 6 bases; unmatched junction bases: 8. CDR3 length: 15 residues. Germline CDR1 and CDR2: MNHEY and SVGAGI. Here the CDR3 reads CASASLAGEAGELFF. The CDR3 region has the DNA TGTGCCAGCGCTTCACTAGCGGGAGAGGCCGGGGAGCTGTTTTTT.

The chain uses TRBV7-8 and TRBJ2-1; D possibly corresponds to TRBD2 (6 bases). The germline V gene has CDR1 SGHVS and CDR2 FQNEAQ. The CDR3 is 15 amino acids. V gave up 5 bases and J gave up 9 bases, with 20 bases separating them. CDR3 sequence: CASSPWGVVGGEQFF. The CDR3 DNA sequence: TGTGCCAGCAGCCCCTGGGGGGTAGTTGGGGGTGAGCAGTTCTTC.

V gene TRBV11-2 combines with J gene TRBJ2-2, with 11 positions matching TRBD2. The length of the CDR3 is 16 residues. CDR1 SGHAT and CDR2 FQNNGV come from the germline V gene. V was clipped by 6 bases and J by 0 bases; unmatched bases: 3. The CDR3 nucleotides are TGTGCCAGCAGGCGGACTAGCGGGCCGAACACCGGGGAGCTGTTTTTT. It specifies CASRRTSGPNTGELFF.

V and J are TRBV7-9 and TRBJ2-1; the match to TRBD1 covers 12 bases. The CDR3 extends over 13 amino acids. J lost 6 bases, V lost 8 bases, and 2 bases had no gene match. Germline CDR1 SEHNR, CDR2 FQNEAQ (reference sequence). Here the CDR3 DNA reads TGTGCCAGCGGGACAGGGGGCATCAATGAGCAGTTCTTC. This encodes CASGTGGINEQFF.

The chain employs TRBV19 and TRBJ2-3; D might be TRBD2 (6 bases). CDR3 length: 14 amino acids. CDR1 and CDR2 (germline): LNHDA, SQIVND (reference sequence). V was cut by 7 bases and J by 5 bases, with 16 bases left in between. The CDR3, as DNA: TGTGCCAGTAAGCGGGCTAGCGAGGTAGATACGCAGTATTTT. It yields the protein CASKRASEVDTQYF.

This clone was recorded once. This CDR3 is CSVALTGARTDTQYF. The CDR3 bases are TGCAGCGTTGCTTTAACAGGGGCCCGCACAGATACGCAGTATTTT. J is TRBJ2-3 and V is TRBV29-1, with 7 positions matching TRBD1. The junction had 8 bases not matched to a gene; V was cut back by 4 bases and J by 1 base. Germline CDR1 reads SQVTM; CDR2 reads ANQGSEA. The CDR3 runs 15 residues.

In its sample, this clone was seen a few times. This sequence joins TRBV7-2 and TRBJ2-1, with 14 bases matching TRBD2. The J segment lost 4 bases and the V segment lost 4 bases, leaving 12 bases of the junction unmatched. The germline V gene has CDR1 SGHTA and CDR2 FQGNSA. This CDR3 has 19 residues. CDR3: CASSWGLAGELGPYNEQFF. CDR3 sequence (DNA): TGTGCCAGCAGCTGGGGACTAGCGGGAGAATTAGGGCCTTACAATGAGCAGTTCTTC.

The chain carries TRBV5-1 and TRBJ1-1; D may be TRBD1 (5 bases). This CDR3 has 16 residues. V was shortened by 0 bases and J by 3 bases, with 15 bases between the two germline ends. Germline-derived CDR1 and CDR2 are SGHRS and YFSETQ. This chain's CDR3 is CASSLVRFTGDTEAFF. The CDR3 coding sequence is TGCGCCAGCAGCTTGGTCCGATTCACAGGCGACACTGAAGCTTTCTTT.

This chain connects TRBV18 to TRBJ2-2, with 7 bases fitting TRBD2. Germline V CDR1 and CDR2: KGHSH, LQKENI. Germline trimming cut 0 bases from V and 6 bases from J; bases unmatched to any gene: 10. CDR3 length equals 17 residues. The CDR3 DNA sequence: TGTGCCAGCTCACCACCGGGCGGGAGTCGACTCGCCGGGGAGCTGTTTTTT. It is translated as CASSPPGGSRLAGELFF.

The chain is built from TRBV6-6 and TRBJ1-1, with D tentatively TRBD1 (6 bases). This CDR3 spans 14 amino acids. Between the trimmed V and J ends, which lost 6 bases and 2 bases, there was a span of 13 bases. The germline V gene has CDR1 MNHNY and CDR2 SVGAGI (reference sequence). In DNA, the CDR3 is TGTGCCAGCAGCAAACAGGGCCGAAACACTGAAGCTTTCTTT. Translating it yields CASSKQGRNTEAFF.

The CDR3 loop reads CSVGVGGGGDTQYF. DNA for the CDR3: TGCAGCGTTGGGGTCGGTGGGGGGGGAGATACGCAGTATTTT. The rearrangement uses TRBV29-1 and TRBJ2-3; TRBD2 aligns across 7 bases. V dropped 4 bases and J dropped 5; count of bases not matched to a gene: 9. The CDR3 extends over 14 amino acids. CDR1 and CDR2 from the germline V gene are SQVTM and ANQGSEA.

V usage is TRBV4-1 and J usage is TRBJ2-7, with TRBD2 matching over 14 bases. This CDR3 is 19 amino acids long. Germline V CDR1 and CDR2: MGHRA, YSYEKL. Trimming at V came to 2 bases and at J to 0 bases, leaving 9 bases not matched to a gene. The CDR3 region is CASSQTPGLAGAPSYEQYF. CDR3 DNA sequence: TGCGCCAGCAGCCAAACCCCGGGACTAGCGGGAGCCCCCTCCTACGAGCAGTACTTC.